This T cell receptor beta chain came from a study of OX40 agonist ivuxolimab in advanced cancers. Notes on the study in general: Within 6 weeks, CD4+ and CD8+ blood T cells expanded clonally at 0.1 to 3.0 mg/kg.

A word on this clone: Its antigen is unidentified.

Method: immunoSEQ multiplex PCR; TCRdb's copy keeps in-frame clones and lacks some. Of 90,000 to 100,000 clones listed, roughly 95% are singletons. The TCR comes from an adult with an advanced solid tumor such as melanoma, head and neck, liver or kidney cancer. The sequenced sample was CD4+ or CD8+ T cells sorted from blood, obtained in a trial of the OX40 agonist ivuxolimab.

The CDR3 nucleotides are TGTGCCAGCACTAGGGGTAGCACTGAAGCTTTCTTT. As protein: CASTRGSTEAFF. This chain uses TRBV5-6 with TRBJ1-1; D is perhaps TRBD1 (5 bases). Trimming removed 6 bases from V and 4 bases from J, with 10 bases in between. Per the germline V gene, CDR1 is SGHDT and CDR2 is YYEEEE. The CDR3 runs 12 residues.